This T cell receptor (beta chain) originates from a study of blood T cell repertoires in COVID-19. V lost 6 bases and J 4 bases, leaving 12 bases between the germline ends. The CDR3 consists of 13 residues. The germline V gene encodes CDR1 SNHLY and CDR2 FYNNEI. In the study's own analysis: Nucleated cell number was recorded as an estimate derived from reference gene primer amplification. TCRdb's table, derived via immunoSEQ multiplex PCR, lists solely in-frame clones and lacks some. Clone size and V and J calls were adopted from that table, with D and trimming inferred from the DNA. The sample holds under 65,000 clones; roughly 81% are singletons and the top ten take over 4%.

The gene calls are TRBV2 and TRBJ1-1; weak D call: TRBD1 (5 bases). Material: peripheral blood. The clonotype comes from a woman in her sixties with acute or convalescent COVID-19. The CDR3 region is CASRGRAPTEAFF. The CDR3 DNA follows: TGTGCCAGCAGGGGCAGGGCCCCCACTGAAGCTTTCTTT.